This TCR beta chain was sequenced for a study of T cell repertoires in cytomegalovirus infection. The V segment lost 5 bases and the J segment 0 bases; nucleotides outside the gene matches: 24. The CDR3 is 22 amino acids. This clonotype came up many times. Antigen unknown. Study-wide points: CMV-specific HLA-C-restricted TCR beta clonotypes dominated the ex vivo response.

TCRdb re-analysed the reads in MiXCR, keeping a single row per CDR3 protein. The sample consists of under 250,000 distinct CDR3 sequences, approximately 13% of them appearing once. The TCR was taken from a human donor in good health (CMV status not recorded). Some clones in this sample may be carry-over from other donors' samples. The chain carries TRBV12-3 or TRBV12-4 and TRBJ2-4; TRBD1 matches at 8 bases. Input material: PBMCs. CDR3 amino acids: CASSLRLVFRIPDRAAKNIQYF. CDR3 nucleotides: TGTGCCAGCAGTCTCCGTTTGGTCTTCCGGATCCCGGACAGGGCAGCCAAAAACATTCAGTACTTC.